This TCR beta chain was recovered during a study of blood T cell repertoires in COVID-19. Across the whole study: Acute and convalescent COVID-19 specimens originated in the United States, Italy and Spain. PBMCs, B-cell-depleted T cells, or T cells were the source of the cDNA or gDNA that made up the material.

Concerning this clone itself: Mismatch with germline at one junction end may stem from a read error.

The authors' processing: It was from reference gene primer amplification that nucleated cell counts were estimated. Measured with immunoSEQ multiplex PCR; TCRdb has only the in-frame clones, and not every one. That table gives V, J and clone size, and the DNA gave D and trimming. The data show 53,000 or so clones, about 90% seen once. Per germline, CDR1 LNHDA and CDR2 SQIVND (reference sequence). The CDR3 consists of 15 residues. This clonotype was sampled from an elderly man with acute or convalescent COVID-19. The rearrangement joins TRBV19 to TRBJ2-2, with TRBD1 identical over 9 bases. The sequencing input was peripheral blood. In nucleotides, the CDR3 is TGTGCCAGTAGTGTGACAGGGGGGAACCCCGGGGAGCTGTTTTTT. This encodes CASSVTGGNPGELFF. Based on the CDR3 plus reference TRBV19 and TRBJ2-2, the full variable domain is DGGITQSPKYLFRKEGQNVTLSCEQNLNHDAMYWYRQDPGQGLRLIYYSQIVNDFQKGDIAEGYSVSREKKESFPLTVTSAQKNPTAFYLCASSVTGGNPGELFFGEGSRLTVL.